This TCR beta chain was obtained from a study of blood T cell repertoires in COVID-19. Study context: The origin of the acute and convalescent COVID-19 samples was the United States, Italy and Spain. T cells, B-cell-depleted T cells, or PBMCs provided the cDNA or gDNA that served as material.

Method: immunoSEQ multiplex PCR; TCRdb's copy keeps in-frame clones and lacks some. The sample lists nearly 25,000 clones; nearly 90% were seen once. By share, this clone ranks as medium-sized. This CDR3 is also generated by other DNA sequences in the sample. V was pared by 5 bases and J by 9 bases, with 7 bases of the junction left unmatched. Per the germline V gene, CDR1 is LNHNV and CDR2 is YYDKDF (reference sequence). The CDR3 totals 14 residues. The chain uses TRBV15 and TRBJ1-6; 7 bases match TRBD1. The sample taken for sequencing was peripheral blood. The TCR originated in a man between 70 and 80 years old with acute or convalescent COVID-19. CDR3 nucleotide sequence: TGTGCCACCAGCGGCGACAGGGTGGGTTCACCCCTCCACTTT. This gives the protein CATSGDRVGSPLHF.